This T cell receptor (beta chain) was found in a study of blood T cells in healthy people across ages. Primed by a sample-barcoded 5' primer and a J-beta primer mix, a second PCR proceeded for roughly 6 to 12 cycles. TCRdb redid the calling of the 5' RACE reads with MiXCR, one entry per CDR3 protein. Altogether some 550,000 distinct CDR3 sequences are present, 40% to 50% being singletons, with the ten largest covering under 30%. Study-wide findings and caveats: Comparison with aged donors showed that long-lived donors had more naive CD4+ cells and higher diversity.

On this clonotype: Its antigen remains unknown. A much larger clone sits a single nucleotide away, making a read error possible.

The authors drew around 11 milliliters of peripheral blood from each donor. The CDR3 is made up of 15 amino acids. CDR1 MNHEY and CDR2 SVGEGT come from the germline V gene. Losses at the gene ends were 1 base for V and 7 bases for J; bases not matched to a gene: 3. The sequenced sample consisted of blood. This clonotype was sampled from an elderly man in good health. The chain links TRBV6-2 or TRBV6-3 to TRBJ2-1; 11 bases line up with TRBD2. DNA for the CDR3: TGTGCCAGCAGTTACTTCGCTAGCGGGAGGAATGAGCAGTTCTTC. Translation: CASSYFASGRNEQFF.